The clone carrying this T cell receptor beta chain turned up a few times. Its antigen is undetermined. This sample stems from a study of cytomegalovirus exposure and HLA in healthy donors. Findings of the study overall: There were a few CMV-associated chains whose specificity for CMV antigens was confirmed in vitro. Later examination showed HLA-associated TCR beta chains had greater clonal expansion than equally common others.

Vbeta (60) and Jbeta (13) primers were used in the PCR. Assay used: immunoSEQ multiplex PCR; TCRdb lists only in-frame clones, some missing. The data contain around 170,000 clones, 79% of them singletons. The sequence was obtained from a woman aged 40 to 50 in good health and CMV-seronegative. The sequencing sample was made of PBMCs.

CDR3 loop: CASSQDPRSGRMDEQYF. CDR3 sequence (DNA): TGCGCCAGCAGCCAAGATCCCAGGTCAGGGAGGATGGACGAGCAGTACTTC. The chain uses TRBV4-1 and TRBJ2-7, with TRBD2 as a possible D gene (6 bases). The V gene lost 0 bases and the J gene lost 5 bases, with 20 bases spanning the gap. Per germline, CDR1 MGHRA and CDR2 YSYEKL. The CDR3 loop spans 17 amino acids.